This T cell receptor (beta chain) was profiled in a study of T-cell reconstitution after alpha-beta-depleted transplantation in children. Study-level results: When one year had passed after transplant, most T-cell counts and diversity came from newly produced T cells. The origin of high day-60 TCRbeta diversity in some patients lay in surviving recipient T cells and thymic progenitors.

Germline lookup yields CDR1 SQVTM and CDR2 ANQGSEA. The junction had 10 bases not matched to a gene; V was cut back by 3 bases and J by 4 bases. The CDR3 is 15 residues long. This clonotype was seen more than once but under ten times. Its cognate antigen is unknown. Construction of the TCRbeta library involved unique molecular identifiers. MiXCR, applied by TCRdb to the PCR reads, yields one record per CDR3 protein. The sample has about 58,000 distinct CDR3 sequences; around 40% are singletons. This TCR was sampled from a male patient between 10 and 17 years old who had a stem cell transplant for acute lymphoblastic leukemia, so the T cells may come from the graft donor. The rearrangement uses TRBV29-1 and TRBJ1-1, with 8 bases that match TRBD1. The input for sequencing was PBMCs, mostly from graft donor cells, taken 360 days after TCRalphabeta/CD19-depleted stem cell transplant. The CDR3 nucleotides are TGCAGCGTTGAGCTCCGGACAGGGACTTCCACTGAAGCTTTCTTT. Protein sequence: CSVELRTGTSTEAFF.